This TCR beta chain was obtained from a study of beta chain features in type 1 diabetes. Study-level background: Sorted cells examined across all samples numbered 107,917,701.

The sequenced template was cDNA made from the entire isolated RNA. TCRdb keeps only in-frame clones here, not all; method: immunoSEQ multiplex PCR. The table shows about 700,000 clones, with about an eighth occurring only once. Comments on this clone: No antigen is known for it.

Trimming cost V 4 bases and J 9 bases, with 16 bases left between them. In germline, CDR1 is MDHEN, CDR2 SYDVKM. The CDR3 loop spans 14 amino acids. General study results and limits: Among patients, naive, central memory and Treg TCRB repertoires appeared more similar than among healthy donors. Type 1 diabetes patients showed a moderate but significant shortening of TCRB CDR3s in all four CD4+ subsets.

The chain employs TRBV28 and TRBJ2-1; D might be TRBD2 (5 bases). The sequencing sample was made of naive CD4+ T cells from blood. The source is a man aged 18 to 35 with type 1 diabetes. In DNA, the CDR3 is TGTGCCAGCAGTTCAAGACTTACTAGGGCTGAGCAGTTCTTC. It is translated as CASSSRLTRAEQFF.